Included here is one TCR beta chain sequence, with context. These data belong to a study of blood T cell repertoires in COVID-19. Study-wide context: The United States, Italy and Spain supplied acute and convalescent COVID-19 samples. From T cells, B-cell-depleted T cells, or PBMCs came the material, which was cDNA or gDNA.

Original methodology: It was from reference gene primer amplification that nucleated cell counts were estimated. The data were produced by immunoSEQ multiplex PCR, yet TCRdb's version contains in-frame clones alone and is incomplete. V and J calls plus clone size are reproduced from that table; the DNA served to infer D and trimming. This table has approximately 230,000 clones, 70% to 90% appearing once. Germline V gene lookup returns CDR1 LNHDA and CDR2 SQIVND (reference sequence). Trimming at V came to 3 bases and at J to 3 bases, leaving 7 bases not matched to a gene. The CDR3 has 15 residues. The sample consisted of peripheral blood. The chain is built from TRBV19 and TRBJ1-2; 7 bases align to TRBD1. The TCR comes from a man aged 18-30 years with active or convalescent COVID-19. Written as DNA, the CDR3 is TGTGCCAGTAGTATCTCTGCAGGGGGAGACTATGGCTACACCTTC. This encodes CASSISAGGDYGYTF.